This section outlines one T cell receptor beta chain sequence together with its context. Its antigen is unknown. The sample is drawn from a study of a mutant IDH1 vaccine in newly diagnosed glioma. V gave up 8 bases and J gave up 4 bases; unmatched junction bases: 8. The germline V gene has CDR1 MNHNS and CDR2 SASEGT. The CDR3 runs to 15 residues. Profiled with immunoSEQ multiplex PCR; TCRdb holds only in-frame clones, not every one. Of around 52,000 clones in the sample, over 75% are singletons; the top ten hold 1.8%. Indicated time point: week 5, during vaccination. A 20-mer mutant IDH1 peptide at 300 ug was injected subcutaneously with topical imiquimod. New WHO grade 3 or 4 astrocytomas that were IDH1-mutant and ATRX-lost had been found in donors.

Sequencing was performed on PBMCs, taken from a glioma patient whose treatment included an IDH1 peptide vaccine. The TCR originated in a woman in her thirties or forties with glioma. V is TRBV6-1 and J is TRBJ1-6; 7 bases map to TRBD1. The CDR3 DNA reads as TGTGCCAGCGTGGCCGACAGGGAATATAATTCACCCCTCCACTTT. It is translated as CASVADREYNSPLHF.